Below, one TCR beta chain is given with its context. The CDR3 sequence is 13 residues long. Germline loops: CDR1 SNHLY, CDR2 FYNNEI. The V end lost 11 bases, the J end lost 4 bases, and 17 bases lay between the germline ends. The entry originates in a study of control samples from healthy donors and cancer patients. Here immunoSEQ multiplex PCR was the method, and the copy in TCRdb shows in-frame clones only, minus some. The table has more than 25,000 clones, approximately 95% seen once. Input material: blood. The chain combines TRBV2 with TRBJ1-2; tentative D call: TRBD1 (6 bases). The clonotype originates from a man in his 60s in good health. The CDR3 protein is CAWFRDIGYGYTF. The CDR3 DNA reads as TGTGCCTGGTTCCGGGACATAGGCTATGGCTACACCTTC.